The present entry profiles one T cell receptor beta chain with its context. Its antigen is not known. This entry is derived from a study of shared clonotypes between healthy human individuals. Study-level results: Since donors were few, the genetic and exposure-history diversity represented was limited. The study sampled only blood, and tissue repertoires likely differ.

Repertoires were generated with immunoSEQ multiplex PCR, while TCRdb's copy carries only in-frame clones and drops some. This repertoire shows roughly 1 million clones, about 74% found once; its top ten account for about 1.5%. Material: memory CD4+ T cells sorted from blood. Subset specified: CD45RA-negative fraction. The clonotype comes from a man between 18 and 29 years old in good health.

The chain's CDR3 is CASSQGDLAGAQGTGELFF. Written as DNA, the CDR3 is TGCGCCAGCAGCCAAGGGGACCTAGCGGGGGCCCAGGGGACCGGGGAGCTGTTTTTT. The J gene is TRBJ2-2, the V gene TRBV4-1; 10 positions match TRBD2. The CDR3 has 19 residues. The V segment lost 1 base and the J segment 5 bases; nucleotides outside the gene matches: 13. Germline V gene lookup returns CDR1 MGHRA and CDR2 YSYEKL.